The 26 T cell receptor beta chains given below trace back to one sample, sequenced in a study of CD8 T cells in ankylosing spondylitis. TCRdb re-called the 5' RACE reads through MiXCR, storing one row per CDR3 protein. The sample carries roughly 150,000 distinct CDR3 sequences, about a third recorded once. The sample comprised synovial fluid, either unsorted or a sorted T cell fraction (not recorded which). All receptors derive from a male donor with ankylosing spondylitis.

The chain combines TRBV7-9 with TRBJ2-7, with D possibly being TRBD1 (5 bases). CDR3 size: 13 residues. Germline CDR1 SEHNR, CDR2 FQNEAQ (reference sequence). V gave up 7 bases and J gave up 4 bases, with 14 bases separating them. CDR3: CASTSRTGYEQYF. The CDR3 DNA sequence: TGTGCCAGCACCTCAAGAACAGGTTACGAGCAGTACTTC.

This clonotype was found many times. The rearrangement links TRBV2 to TRBJ1-5; TRBD1 is a possible D gene (6 bases). The CDR3 extends over 13 amino acids. Germline V gene sequence: CDR1 SNHLY, CDR2 FYNNEI. Trimming shortened V by 8 bases and J by 6 bases, and 14 bases separated the two germline ends. The CDR3 loop is CASGGGQGQPQHF. CDR3 bases: TGTGCCAGCGGGGGGGGGCAGGGTCAGCCCCAGCATTTT.

This clonotype was seen a few times. The chain carries TRBV9 and TRBJ2-1; D not certain. There are 13 residues in the CDR3. With 0 bases removed from V and 6 bases from J, the gap between germline ends came to 7 bases. Germline V gene data show CDR1 as SGDLS and CDR2 as YYNGEE. CDR3 amino acids: CASSVVQSNEQFF. The CDR3 DNA is TGTGCCAGCAGCGTAGTTCAGTCCAATGAGCAGTTCTTC.

This chain uses TRBV15 with TRBJ2-1, with D possibly matching TRBD2 (6 bases). Deletions cut 7 bases from V and 3 bases from J, with 13 bases between. The CDR3 loop spans 14 amino acids. The germline gives CDR1 LNHNV, CDR2 YYDKDF (reference sequence). CDR3 sequence reads: CATTPGTYYNEQFF. CDR3 coding DNA: TGTGCCACCACCCCCGGGACTTACTACAATGAGCAGTTCTTC. The full variable domain, with the rest looked up from reference TRBV15 and TRBJ2-1, is DAMVIQNPRYQVTQFGKPVTLSCSQTLNHNVMYWYQQKSSQAPKLLFHYYDKDFNNEADTPDNFQSRRPNTSFCFLDIRSPGLGDTAMYLCATTPGTYYNEQFFGPGTRLTVL.

The V call is TRBV9, the J call TRBJ2-2; D may be TRBD1 (6 bases). The V gene lost 0 bases and the J gene lost 4 bases, with 13 bases spanning the gap. The germline gives CDR1 SGDLS, CDR2 YYNGEE. CDR3 length: 16 amino acids. This CDR3 is CASSVGGTRGTGELFF. Here the CDR3 DNA reads TGTGCCAGCAGCGTAGGGGGGACAAGAGGCACCGGGGAGCTGTTTTTT.

The genes are TRBV20-1 and TRBJ2-3; D may correspond to TRBD1 or TRBD2 (5 bases each). This CDR3 spans 13 amino acids. V lost 4 bases and J lost 6, with 14 bases in between. Germline values: CDR1 DFQATT, CDR2 SNEGSKA (reference sequence). The CDR3: CSATGRWGDTQYF. CDR3 coding DNA: TGCAGTGCTACCGGGCGCTGGGGGGATACGCAGTATTTT.

This clonotype was observed a few times. The J gene is TRBJ2-3, the V gene TRBV25-1; D is possibly TRBD1 or TRBD2 (5 bases each). Trimming took 5 bases from V and 3 from J, leaving 15 bases between them. CDR1 MGHDK and CDR2 SYGVNS come from the germline V gene. The CDR3 totals 15 residues. The CDR3 nucleotides read TGTGCCAGCAGTCTCCCTAGAGGGGTTACAGATACGCAGTATTTT. It is translated as CASSLPRGVTDTQYF.

This clonotype was counted only a few times. The chain combines TRBV3-1 with TRBJ2-2; D is undetermined. Trimming removed 4 bases at V and 6 bases at J, with 15 bases between. The CDR3 runs to 15 residues. Germline V CDR1 and CDR2: LGHDT, YNNKEL (reference sequence). The CDR3 DNA reads TGTGCCAGCAGCCCAAGGGTCTCGGTAGCCGGGGAGCTGTTTTTT. This sequence encodes CASSPRVSVAGELFF.

The rearrangement joins TRBV4-2 to TRBJ1-1; D perhaps matches TRBD1 (5 bases). The V gene lost 3 bases and the J gene lost 0 bases, with 8 bases spanning the gap. Germline CDR1 reads LGHNA; CDR2 reads YNFKEQ. CDR3 length: 14 amino acids. For the CDR3, the DNA is TGTGCCAGCAGCCAGGGGCACCTGAACACTGAAGCTTTCTTT. It is translated as CASSQGHLNTEAFF.

This clonotype occurred many times. The rearrangement links TRBV6-1 to TRBJ2-3, with 9 bases fitting TRBD2. V lost 1 base, J lost 6 bases, and 2 bases stayed unmatched. This CDR3 is built from 14 residues. CDR1 is MNHNS, CDR2 SASEGT, per germline. DNA for the CDR3: TGTGCCAGCAGTGAAGTTAGCGGGGGTGATACGCAGTATTTT. As protein: CASSEVSGGDTQYF.

The chain is built from TRBV20-1 and TRBJ1-2; D remains ambiguous. From germline, CDR1 is DFQATT and CDR2 SNEGSKA (reference sequence). V lost 3 bases and J lost 3, with 17 bases in between. The length of the CDR3 is 15 residues. DNA for the CDR3: TGCAGTGCTAGGAAGTCGGGGTATAGCGACTATGGCTACACCTTC. It translates to CSARKSGYSDYGYTF.

The rearrangement uses TRBV3-1 and TRBJ2-3, with 7 bases matching TRBD2. The V gene end was trimmed by 1 base and the J gene end by 11 bases; junction bases not matched to a gene: 12. Per germline, CDR1 LGHDT and CDR2 YNNKEL (reference sequence). This CDR3 has 15 amino acids. CDR3 in amino acids: CASSQGGGGAVLQYF. CDR3 nucleotides: TGTGCCAGCAGCCAAGGGGGCGGGGGTGCGGTTTTGCAGTATTTT.

This sequence joins TRBV7-9 and TRBJ2-2, with 11 bases that match TRBD2. Germline-derived CDR1 and CDR2 are SEHNR and FQNEAQ (reference sequence). CDR3 length: 16 residues. Germline trimming cut 5 bases from V and 5 bases from J; bases unmatched to any gene: 7. The CDR3 loop is CASSRSGRAGTGELFF. The CDR3 DNA reads TGTGCCAGCAGCCGTAGCGGGAGGGCTGGAACCGGGGAGCTGTTTTTT.

This clonotype appeared many times. The chain uses TRBV29-1 and TRBJ2-3; possibly TRBD1 or TRBD2 for D (5 bases each). The CDR3 is 15 residues long. V was shortened by 0 bases and J by 0 bases, with 10 bases between the two germline ends. Looked up from germline, CDR1 is SQVTM and CDR2 is ANQGSEA. CDR3 sequence: CSVEEGVRSTDTQYF. DNA for the CDR3: TGCAGCGTTGAAGAGGGGGTAAGGAGCACAGATACGCAGTATTTT.

The CDR3 spells CSAPLEGGAGYEQFF. In DNA, the CDR3 is TGCAGTGCTCCCCTGGAGGGAGGGGCTGGATATGAGCAGTTCTTC. The chain has TRBV20-1 and TRBJ2-1; 7 bases match TRBD2. The CDR3 totals 15 residues. J lost 8 bases, V lost 5 bases, and 15 bases had no gene match. Germline V gene sequence: CDR1 DFQATT, CDR2 SNEGSKA (reference sequence).

This clonotype has more than one count but fewer than ten. The chain employs TRBV5-1 and TRBJ2-5; D is undetermined. There are 15 residues in the CDR3. Trimming pared 4 bases from V and 2 bases from J, leaving 15 bases between. Germline loops: CDR1 SGHRS, CDR2 YFSETQ. In DNA form, the CDR3 reads TGCGCCAGCAGCCCGGAACCGCTAATTCAAGAGACCCAGTACTTC. This sequence encodes CASSPEPLIQETQYF.

In this sample, this clonotype turned up a few times. The chain employs TRBV9 and TRBJ2-5, with a weak D call TRBD2 (5 bases). CDR3 length equals 14 residues. Germline CDR1 SGDLS, CDR2 YYNGEE. Trimming stripped 0 bases from V and 3 bases from J, with 9 bases between. The CDR3 bases are TGTGCCAGCAGCGTAGGTGTGGGAGAAGAGACCCAGTACTTC. Protein product: CASSVGVGEETQYF.

V usage is TRBV7-9 and J usage is TRBJ2-7, with TRBD1 as a possible D gene (6 bases). Trimming took off 5 bases at V and 9 bases at J, with 23 bases between the two ends. The CDR3 length is 15 residues. Germline lookup yields CDR1 SEHNR and CDR2 FQNEAQ (reference sequence). The CDR3 DNA reads as TGTGCCAGCAGCCGCACCGGGACAAAAACGACCGCGCAGTACTTC. Translation: CASSRTGTKTTAQYF.

This clonotype was recorded a few times. The J gene is TRBJ1-1, the V gene TRBV18, with 9 bases lining up with TRBD1. Trimming cost V 3 bases and J 2 bases; bases outside gene matches: 10. This CDR3 contains 17 residues. The germline CDR1 and CDR2 sequences are KGHSH and LQKENI. As DNA, the CDR3 is TGTGCCAGCTCACCTGGGACAGGGAGCCCCCAAAACACTGAAGCTTTCTTT. As protein: CASSPGTGSPQNTEAFF.

This clonotype was found a few times. The rearrangement uses TRBV2 and TRBJ1-5, with D tentatively TRBD1 (5 bases). Germline CDR1 is SNHLY and CDR2 is FYNNEI. The CDR3 is 14 residues long. V was clipped by 7 bases and J by 1 base, with 11 bases between them. The CDR3 DNA reads as TGTGCCAGCATGGCCAGGGAGAGCAATCAGCCCCAGCATTTT. It encodes CASMARESNQPQHF.

V is TRBV7-8 and J is TRBJ2-1; D remains ambiguous. The CDR3 totals 13 residues. CDR1 is SGHVS, CDR2 FQNEAQ, per germline. The V end was cut by 5 bases, the J end by 5 bases, with 10 bases between. The CDR3 reads CASSPGTHNEQFF. The CDR3 nucleotides read TGTGCCAGCAGCCCTGGAACCCACAATGAGCAGTTCTTC.

This chain links TRBV20-1 with TRBJ2-3, with D possibly matching TRBD1 (5 bases). The length of the CDR3 is 14 residues. V lost 5 bases and J 4 bases, leaving 16 bases between the germline ends. The V gene's germline CDR1 is DFQATT and CDR2 SNEGSKA (reference sequence). CDR3: CSAPTPSQADTQYF. The CDR3 DNA sequence: TGCAGTGCTCCGACTCCCTCACAGGCAGATACGCAGTATTTT.

This clonotype appeared once. The rearrangement uses TRBV20-1 and TRBJ2-7; 7 nucleotides line up with TRBD2. The ends lost 1 base at V and 6 bases at J; junction bases unmatched: 15. This CDR3 has 16 amino acids. The V gene's germline CDR1 is DFQATT and CDR2 SNEGSKA (reference sequence). The CDR3 DNA reads as TGCAGTGCTAGAGTGACTGGAGCGGGAACTTTGGGCGAGCAGTACTTC. Residues: CSARVTGAGTLGEQYF.

The chain links TRBV20-1 to TRBJ1-2; TRBD1 is a possible D gene (6 bases). The CDR3 contains 15 residues. The germline V gene encodes CDR1 DFQATT and CDR2 SNEGSKA (reference sequence). V dropped 1 base and J dropped 4 bases, with 16 bases sitting between them. The CDR3 coding sequence is TGCAGTGCTAGAGTGGTTAGGGGGTTTAGCTATGGCTACACCTTC. As protein: CSARVVRGFSYGYTF.

The chain links TRBV7-2 to TRBJ1-5; a weak D match, TRBD1 (5 bases). V gave up 5 bases and J gave up 3 bases, with 11 bases separating them. CDR1 is SGHTA and CDR2 is FQGNSA in the germline V gene. The CDR3 has 14 amino acids. As DNA, the CDR3 is TGTGCCAGCAGCCAGACGGGGGACAATCAGCCCCAGCATTTT. This codes for CASSQTGDNQPQHF. The whole variable domain, filled in from reference TRBV7-2 and TRBJ1-5, reads GAGVSQSPSNKVTEKGKDVELRCDPISGHTALYWYRQSLGQGLEFLIYFQGNSAPDKSGLPSDRFSAERTGGSVSTLTIQRTQQEDSAVYLCASSQTGDNQPQHFGDGTRLSIL.

The chain recombines TRBV5-6 with TRBJ1-2; TRBD1 might be the D (6 bases). The ends were cut back, 2 bases at V and 4 bases at J, with 15 bases in the middle. CDR3 length equals 15 residues. Germline V CDR1 and CDR2: SGHDT, YYEEEE. The DNA for the CDR3 is TGTGCCAGCAGCTTCCTTACAGGGTTGGGCTATGGCTACACCTTC. Translated, it gives CASSFLTGLGYGYTF.